The present T cell receptor (beta chain) was sequenced within a study of T cell repertoires in cytomegalovirus infection. Overall study context: Well-studied HLA-B-restricted CMV epitopes were used in the study alongside recently identified HLA-C-restricted ones. CMV infection and matching HLA type were both indicated by public TCR beta signatures. General study points: In two of eight donors, the top clonotype was HLA-C-restricted CMV-specific. Carriage of CMV together with the relevant HLA was identifiable through cumulative public TCR beta family frequency.

Comments on this clonotype: Its target is not known.

The CDR3 has 14 amino acids. Germline V lookup: CDR1 SGHVS, CDR2 FNYEAQ. V shed 10 bases and J 1 base; nucleotides not matched to a gene: 8. Using its own MiXCR run on the reads, TCRdb lists one record per CDR3 protein. Of about 220,000 distinct CDR3 sequences in the sample, approximately 40% are singletons; the top ten hold approximately 59%. This chain joins TRBV7-6 and TRBJ1-1, with TRBD1 matching 8 bases. This TCR came from a human donor in good health (CMV status not recorded). Some clones in this sample may be carry-over from other donors' samples. The material sequenced was CD8+ T cells from cultured PBMCs, taken from culture after CMV antigen stimulation. CDR3 nucleotides: TGTGCCAACAGGGGGGAACAGTGGAACACTGAAGCTTTCTTT. Protein product: CANRGEQWNTEAFF.